One and the same sample provided the 29 T cell receptor beta chains below, sequenced in a study of blood T cell repertoires in COVID-19. Sequencing used immunoSEQ multiplex PCR; TCRdb keeps in-frame clones, though not all of them. The sample records about 300,000 clones, approximately 85% being singletons. Sequenced sample: PBMCs or T cells enriched from blood (not recorded which). All receptors come from a man aged 30-40 years who had recovered from COVID-19.

For the CDR3, the DNA is TGTGCCAGCAGCGCCACGGGGAATTCACCCCTCCACTTT. As protein: CASSATGNSPLHF. J is TRBJ1-6 and V is TRBV11-3; D unclear. The V end lost 5 bases, the J end lost 7 bases, and 9 bases lay between the germline ends. This CDR3 has 13 amino acids. CDR1 is SGHNT and CDR2 is YENEEA in the germline V gene.

The genes are TRBV5-1 and TRBJ2-3; 16 nucleotides align to TRBD2. In germline, CDR1 is SGHRS, CDR2 YFSETQ. The trim removed 1 base at V and 5 bases at J, leaving 7 bases unmatched. The CDR3 spans 18 residues. CDR3 coding DNA: TGCGCCAGCAGCTTGCTTGGGACTAGCGGGGGGGCCAGAGATACGCAGTATTTT. Protein product: CASSLLGTSGGARDTQYF.

The chain uses TRBV7-9 and TRBJ2-5; TRBD1 matches 11 bases. Germline V gene lookup returns CDR1 SEHNR and CDR2 FQNEAQ (reference sequence). After removal of 8 bases from V and 4 bases from J, the junction contained 6 bases not matched to a gene. The CDR3 runs 14 residues. CDR3 loop: CASGRDRGRETQYF. In DNA form, the CDR3 reads TGTGCCAGCGGCCGGGACAGGGGGAGAGAGACCCAGTACTTC.

CDR3 DNA: TGTGCCAGCTCACCACGGCGGGGGGGCCCAGAGACCCAGTACTTC. As protein: CASSPRRGGPETQYF. J is TRBJ2-5 and V is TRBV18, with 9 bases aligning to TRBD2. This CDR3 contains 15 residues. The germline CDR1 and CDR2 sequences are KGHSH and LQKENI. V lost 1 base, J lost 4 bases, and 4 bases stayed unmatched.

The rearrangement links TRBV5-6 to TRBJ1-4; 7 positions agree with TRBD1. Germline CDR1 reads SGHDT; CDR2 reads YYEEEE. This CDR3 has 14 residues. With V trimmed by 2 bases and J by 6 bases, 4 bases remained unmatched. CDR3 nucleotide sequence: TGTGCCAGCAGCTTAAGGGGGCGATATGAAAAACTGTTTTTT. This encodes CASSLRGRYEKLFF.

The chain couples TRBV6-5 to TRBJ2-1; 10 positions match TRBD1. V gave up 8 bases and J gave up 1 base; unmatched junction bases: 2. CDR1 and CDR2 from the germline V gene are MNHEY and SVGAGI. This CDR3 contains 14 residues. CDR3 nucleotide sequence: TGTGCCAGCCGGGACAGGGGATCCTACAATGAGCAGTTCTTC. It translates to CASRDRGSYNEQFF.

This chain uses TRBV5-1 with TRBJ2-5; 15 bases are shared with TRBD2. Losses at the gene ends were 0 bases for V and 2 bases for J; bases not matched to a gene: 11. The CDR3 covers 20 residues. Germline V lookup: CDR1 SGHRS, CDR2 YFSETQ. The CDR3 nucleotides read TGCGCCAGCAGCTTGGCTCCGGGACTAGCGGGGGGAAACCAACAAGAGACCCAGTACTTC. Its translation is CASSLAPGLAGGNQQETQYF. Full variable domain (outside the CDR3, taken from reference TRBV5-1 and TRBJ2-5): KAGVTQTPRYLIKTRGQQVTLSCSPISGHRSVSWYQQTPGQGLQFLFEYFSETQRNKGNFPGRFSGRQFSNSRSEMNVSTLELGDSALYLCASSLAPGLAGGNQQETQYFGPGTRLLVL.

This sequence joins TRBV11-3 and TRBJ2-1; no clear D gene. V shed 4 bases and J shed 7 bases, with 11 bases lying between them. This CDR3 spans 13 amino acids. Germline-derived CDR1 and CDR2 are SGHNT and YENEEA. CDR3 in amino acids: CASSSSGRNEQFF. CDR3 in DNA: TGTGCCAGCAGCTCATCAGGAAGGAATGAGCAGTTCTTC.

This sequence joins TRBV7-9 and TRBJ2-7, with a weak D call TRBD1 (5 bases). The CDR3 is made up of 14 amino acids. V shed 5 bases and J shed 3 bases, with 14 bases lying between them. Germline CDR1 reads SEHNR; CDR2 reads FQNEAQ (reference sequence). CDR3 DNA sequence: TGTGCCAGCAGCGGAAGGGGAATCGGCTACGAGCAGTACTTC. Its translation is CASSGRGIGYEQYF.

This clone appeared once. The chain uses TRBV24-1 and TRBJ1-1; D possibly corresponds to TRBD1 (5 bases). The CDR3 covers 15 residues. Deletions cut 9 bases from V and 1 base from J, with 17 bases between. Germline CDR1 KGHDR, CDR2 SFDVKD. DNA for the CDR3: TGTGCCACCGTCCTGACGGGGGTGTCGAACACTGAAGCTTTCTTT. It translates to CATVLTGVSNTEAFF.

This chain connects TRBV12-3 or TRBV12-4 to TRBJ1-5; D gene ambiguous. V was shortened by 7 bases and J by 4 bases, with 11 bases between the two germline ends. CDR3 size: 13 residues. CDR3 residues: CASTYGWNQPQHF. CDR3 DNA sequence: TGTGCCAGCACCTACGGGTGGAATCAGCCCCAGCATTTT.

CDR3 protein: CASSLTSWRTKDTQYF. The CDR3 region has the DNA TGTGCCAGCAGCCTTACTAGCTGGCGAACCAAAGATACGCAGTATTTT. V usage is TRBV14 and J usage is TRBJ2-3, with D tentatively TRBD2 (6 bases). Looked up from germline, CDR1 is SGHDN and CDR2 is FVKESK. The CDR3 contains 16 residues. V was shortened by 4 bases and J by 5 bases, with 19 bases between the two germline ends.

J is TRBJ1-6 and V is TRBV10-1, with D perhaps matching TRBD1 (6 bases). Trimming took off 5 bases at V and 6 bases at J, with 11 bases between the two ends. CDR3 length equals 14 residues. The germline V gene has CDR1 WNHNN and CDR2 SYGVQD (reference sequence). Written as DNA, the CDR3 is TGCGCCAGCAGTCAGAACAGGGCTAATTCACCCCTCCACTTT. This translates into CASSQNRANSPLHF.

The chain combines TRBV5-1 with TRBJ2-7; TRBD1 matches at 8 bases. Trimming took 2 bases from V and 6 from J; bases not matched to a gene: 1. CDR3 length equals 12 residues. Germline V gene data show CDR1 as SGHRS and CDR2 as YFSETQ. The CDR3 reads CASSFTGGEQYF. The CDR3 DNA is TGCGCCAGCAGCTTCACAGGGGGCGAGCAGTACTTC.

The V gene is TRBV9, the J gene TRBJ2-3; the D gene is possibly TRBD1 (5 bases). Trimming cost V 0 bases and J 2 bases, with 10 bases left between them. Germline CDR1 SGDLS, CDR2 YYNGEE. This CDR3 has 15 amino acids. The CDR3 is CASSVADSLTDTQYF. Written as DNA, the CDR3 is TGTGCCAGCAGCGTAGCCGACAGTCTCACAGATACGCAGTATTTT.

The chain links TRBV2 to TRBJ1-5, with unresolved D. CDR1 is SNHLY and CDR2 is FYNNEI in the germline V gene. This CDR3 region has 14 residues. V was trimmed by 4 bases and J by 2 bases, leaving 9 bases between them. The CDR3 sequence is CASSGNGGNQPQHF. CDR3 in DNA: TGTGCCAGCAGTGGGAACGGAGGCAATCAGCCCCAGCATTTT.

This chain connects TRBV29-1 to TRBJ1-2, with TRBD1 matching over 10 bases. The CDR3 length is 13 residues. Germline CDR1 reads SQVTM; CDR2 reads ANQGSEA. The junction had 5 bases not matched to a gene; V was cut back by 6 bases and J by 4 bases. CDR3 DNA sequence: TGCAGCGTCTCGACAGGGGGCTCCTATGGCTACACCTTC. Protein: CSVSTGGSYGYTF.

The chain carries TRBV20-1 and TRBJ2-3; 9 bases fit TRBD2. J lost 2 bases, V lost 3 bases, and 6 bases had no gene match. CDR1 DFQATT and CDR2 SNEGSKA come from the germline V gene (reference sequence). This CDR3 region has 15 residues. The CDR3 DNA follows: TGCAGTGCTAGTAAAGCGGGGGGCGTCACAGATACGCAGTATTTT. As protein: CSASKAGGVTDTQYF.

The chain combines TRBV24-1 with TRBJ2-3, with D hard to call. The CDR3 spans 15 residues. CDR1 KGHDR and CDR2 SFDVKD come from the germline V gene. The ends were cut back, 2 bases at V and 0 bases at J, with 8 bases in the middle. The CDR3 bases are TGTGCCACCAGTGATTCAGGCCAGAGCACAGATACGCAGTATTTT. Protein product: CATSDSGQSTDTQYF.

In regard to this clone: Other DNA sequences from this sample encode an identical CDR3 as well. In DNA form, the CDR3 reads TGTGCCAGCAGCTTTCAGGGGAACACTGAAGCTTTCTTT. Its protein product is CASSFQGNTEAFF. The J gene is TRBJ1-1, the V gene TRBV11-2, with a tentative D call TRBD1 (5 bases). Between the trimmed V and J ends, which lost 3 bases and 1 base, there was a span of 6 bases. CDR3 size: 13 residues. CDR1 SGHAT and CDR2 FQNNGV come from the germline V gene.

The chain joins TRBV6-5 to TRBJ2-7; 7 positions agree with TRBD1. The V segment lost 0 bases and the J segment 5 bases; nucleotides outside the gene matches: 10. Germline V gene sequence: CDR1 MNHEY, CDR2 SVGAGI. This CDR3 region has 16 residues. The DNA for the CDR3 is TGTGCCAGCAGTTACTCCTACAGGGGAGCGATGAACGAGCAGTACTTC. It translates to CASSYSYRGAMNEQYF.

The table lists this clone with a few counts. The V and J genes are TRBV24-1 and TRBJ2-3; the D is unclear. Germline CDR1 reads KGHDR; CDR2 reads SFDVKD. This CDR3 contains 13 residues. V was trimmed by 9 bases and J by 1 base, leaving 10 bases between them. CDR3 sequence reads: CATAADGTDTQYF. In DNA form, the CDR3 reads TGTGCCACCGCGGCAGACGGCACAGATACGCAGTATTTT.

The rearrangement uses TRBV2 and TRBJ2-6, with 11 bases aligning to TRBD2. CDR1 is SNHLY and CDR2 is FYNNEI in the germline V gene. This CDR3 contains 18 residues. Unmatched junction bases numbered 5, after V lost 4 bases and J lost 0 bases. The CDR3 sequence is CASSVTSGAISGANVLTF. CDR3 coding DNA: TGTGCCAGCAGTGTGACTAGCGGGGCAATCTCTGGGGCCAACGTCCTGACTTTC.

This chain joins TRBV18 and TRBJ2-7; TRBD1 aligns across 7 bases. Germline values: CDR1 KGHSH, CDR2 LQKENI. This CDR3 contains 14 residues. The trim removed 2 bases at V and 6 bases at J, leaving 7 bases unmatched. CDR3 sequence reads: CASSPTGQRGEQYF. CDR3 sequence (DNA): TGTGCCAGCTCACCAACGGGACAGAGGGGCGAGCAGTACTTC.

This rearrangement joins TRBV24-1 to TRBJ2-1; TRBD2 agrees at 8 bases. CDR1 and CDR2 (germline): KGHDR, SFDVKD. This CDR3 region has 15 residues. V shed 6 bases, J shed 7 bases, and the junction held 10 bases outside the gene matches. DNA of the CDR3: TGTGCCACCAGTACGCCGAGGCTAGCGGGTAATGAGCAGTTCTTC. This gives the protein CATSTPRLAGNEQFF.

The CDR3 DNA follows: TGTGCCAGCAGTTGGGACAGGGGCTACGTGGTTGGCTACACCTTC. It is translated as CASSWDRGYVVGYTF. The chain employs TRBV21-1 and TRBJ1-2; the table's D call, TRBD1, has no DNA check behind it. TRBV21-1 constitutes a pseudogene. The CDR3 is 15 amino acids.

This clone showed up just a few times. The chain has TRBV29-1 and TRBJ2-3; 7 bases line up with TRBD2. Germline V gene sequence: CDR1 SQVTM, CDR2 ANQGSEA. The CDR3 length is 14 residues. With 4 bases clipped from V and 4 bases from J, the junction kept 8 bases outside the gene matches. As DNA, the CDR3 is TGCAGCGTTGGGGGGAGCGGGGATGCAGATACGCAGTATTTT. As protein: CSVGGSGDADTQYF.

CDR3 amino acids: CASSYSSQGGQPQHF. Written as DNA, the CDR3 is TGTGCCAGCAGTTACTCGTCCCAGGGAGGTCAGCCCCAGCATTTT. The chain is built from TRBV6-5 and TRBJ1-5, with a weak D call TRBD1 (5 bases). Germline values: CDR1 MNHEY, CDR2 SVGAGI. V lost 0 bases and J 6 bases, leaving 12 bases between the germline ends. This CDR3 comprises 15 residues.

The count of this clone is one. V usage is TRBV29-1 and J usage is TRBJ2-5; TRBD1 is a possible D gene (6 bases). V was pared by 6 bases and J by 2 bases, with 13 bases between. CDR1 and CDR2 (germline): SQVTM, ANQGSEA. The CDR3 sequence is 13 residues long. CDR3 in DNA: TGCAGCGTCCCTCTCACAGGGCAAGAGACCCAGTACTTC. This sequence encodes CSVPLTGQETQYF.